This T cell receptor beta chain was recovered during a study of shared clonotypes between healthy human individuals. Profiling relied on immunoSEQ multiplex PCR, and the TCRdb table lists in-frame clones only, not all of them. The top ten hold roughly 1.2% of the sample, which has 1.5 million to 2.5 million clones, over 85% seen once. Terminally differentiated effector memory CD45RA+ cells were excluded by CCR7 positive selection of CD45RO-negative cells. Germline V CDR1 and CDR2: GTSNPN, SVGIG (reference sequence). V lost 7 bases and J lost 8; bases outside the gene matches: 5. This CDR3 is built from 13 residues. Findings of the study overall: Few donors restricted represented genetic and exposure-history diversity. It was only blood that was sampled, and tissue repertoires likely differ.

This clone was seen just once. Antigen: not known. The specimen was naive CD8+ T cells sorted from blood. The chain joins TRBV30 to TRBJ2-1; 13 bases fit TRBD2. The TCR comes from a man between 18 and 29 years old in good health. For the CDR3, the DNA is TGTGCCTCTAGGACTAGCGGGAGTGATGAGCAGTTCTTC. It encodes CASRTSGSDEQFF.